The T cell receptor (beta chain) described here comes from a study of T cells after posttransplantation cyclophosphamide. General study results and limits: Donor CD8+ memory clones often dominated recipient blood repertoires at later times. Blood and skin or GI T cell repertoires showed limited TRB overlap. Recipient CMV seropositivity and CMV reactivation strongly tracked TRB clonality.

For this clone: What it binds is unknown.

A marrow graft followed busulfan-fludarabine conditioning, with cyclophosphamide on days +3 and +4. The CDR3 spans 15 residues. The germline gives CDR1 SGHTA, CDR2 FQGTGA. Trimming removed 5 bases from V and 5 bases from J, with 15 bases in between. Produced via immunoSEQ multiplex PCR; TCRdb's table is partial and in-frame only. The sample has about 15,000 clones, none seen only once. This specimen was PBMCs, taken 1,000 to 1,200 days after allogeneic stem cell transplant with posttransplant cyclophosphamide. The chain combines TRBV7-3 with TRBJ2-2; D might be TRBD2 (6 bases). The source of this sequence is a female patient aged 35 to 55 who received an allogeneic stem cell transplant from a related donor, was CMV-positive, and had no GVHD. Some of the T cells may derive from the graft donor. The CDR3 bases are TGTGCCAGCAGCCCGGAGGGGTTAAGAACCGGGGAGCTGTTTTTT. This gives the protein CASSPEGLRTGELFF.